These T cell receptor beta chains were read from a single sample in a study of T cells after yellow fever vaccination. TCRdb analysed the 5' RACE reads with MiXCR anew, one entry per CDR3 protein. The table lists about 340,000 distinct CDR3 sequences, about 4% of them singletons, with approximately 24% in the top ten. The sequencing used PBMCs, collected 5 days after the yellow fever booster vaccination. These receptors were collected from a man in his late teens or twenties who received the YFV17D yellow fever vaccine. Both conserved end residues are part of each CDR3. The D gene is left open where the match is weak. Clone size appears in some rows only: once, few, many, or a class for an expanded clone.

clone_size	v_call	j_call	cdr3_length	d_call	cdr3_aa	cdr3_nt
many	TRBV2	TRBJ2-5	13	.	CASTRASRETQYF	TGTGCCAGCACCCGAGCTAGCCGAGAGACCCAGTACTTC
many	TRBV5-1	TRBJ2-7	14	.	CASSPVGGSYEQYF	TGCGCCAGCAGCCCCGTTGGCGGCTCCTACGAGCAGTACTTC
.	TRBV29-1	TRBJ2-1	13	.	CRGGNQGAYEQFF	TGCAGAGGCGGGAACCAAGGGGCATATGAGCAGTTCTTC
many	TRBV4-1	TRBJ1-6	16	TRBD1	CASSQAYRDSNSPLHF	TGCGCCAGCAGCCAGGCTTACCGGGACAGTAATTCACCCCTCCACTTT
few	TRBV27	TRBJ2-1	15	.	CASSLSWGEWNEQFF	TGTGCCAGCAGTTTATCGTGGGGAGAATGGAATGAGCAGTTCTTC
.	TRBV18	TRBJ2-5	14	.	CASSPRTVQETQYF	TGTGCCAGCTCACCCAGGACAGTACAAGAGACCCAGTACTTC
few	TRBV4-2	TRBJ1-5	16	TRBD1	CASSQDRRGRDQPQHF	TGTGCCAGCAGCCAAGATCGCAGGGGGCGCGATCAGCCCCAGCATTTT
.	TRBV19	TRBJ2-1	16	.	CASSIAGLSSYNEQFF	TGTGCCAGTAGTATAGCCGGACTGAGCTCCTACAATGAGCAGTTCTTC
.	TRBV7-2	TRBJ2-7	15	TRBD2	CASSLSERGSNEQYF	TGTGCCAGCAGCTTGTCCGAGCGGGGTAGCAACGAGCAGTACTTC
many	TRBV20-1	TRBJ2-7	12	.	CSASSGFHEQYF	TGCAGTGCTAGTTCGGGGTTCCACGAGCAGTACTTC
.	TRBV3-1	TRBJ2-5	13	.	CASSQDVWETQYF	TGTGCCAGCAGCCAAGATGTGTGGGAGACCCAGTACTTC
few	TRBV3-1	TRBJ1-1	15	.	CASSLRGGGLTEAFF	TGTGCCAGCAGCCTTCGAGGAGGGGGACTCACTGAAGCTTTCTTT
few	TRBV6-2/TRBV6-3	TRBJ2-3	17	.	CASTPGGARGFTDTQYF	TGTGCCAGCACTCCGGGGGGCGCAAGGGGCTTCACAGATACGCAGTATTTT
few	TRBV29-1	TRBJ1-1	14	.	CSVERPDRYTEAFF	TGCAGCGTTGAGAGGCCCGACCGGTACACTGAAGCTTTCTTT
many	TRBV15	TRBJ2-5	14	.	CATSRDGRAETQYF	TGTGCCACCAGCAGAGACGGCAGGGCGGAGACCCAGTACTTC
many	TRBV7-9	TRBJ2-2	17	TRBD1	CASRPDRGRQNTGELFF	TGTGCCAGCAGACCGGACAGGGGTCGCCAGAACACCGGGGAGCTGTTTTTT
.	TRBV5-4	TRBJ1-1	17	TRBD1	CASSLKDRGPVSTEAFF	TGTGCCAGCAGCCTGAAGGACAGGGGGCCAGTTAGCACTGAAGCTTTCTTT
.	TRBV5-4	TRBJ2-2	14	.	CASSTTASTGELFF	TGTGCCAGCAGCACTACAGCGAGTACCGGGGAGCTGTTTTTT
.	TRBV12-3/TRBV12-4	TRBJ1-2	12	.	CASRDVGYGYTF	TGTGCCAGTAGGGACGTCGGCTATGGCTACACCTTC
few	TRBV27	TRBJ1-4	15	.	CASIVGGRDSEKLFF	TGTGCCAGCATCGTAGGTGGCAGGGATTCCGAAAAACTGTTTTTT
.	TRBV11-3	TRBJ2-2	16	.	CASSPVRAPRTGELFF	TGTGCCAGCAGCCCCGTGAGGGCCCCCCGAACCGGGGAGCTGTTTTTT
.	TRBV7-9	TRBJ2-1	19	TRBD2	CASSSGGASGEVSYNEQFF	TGTGCCAGCAGCTCCGGGGGTGCTAGCGGGGAAGTCTCCTACAATGAGCAGTTCTTC
many	TRBV29-1	TRBJ1-1	13	.	CSVVVQANTEAFF	TGCAGCGTTGTAGTCCAGGCGAACACTGAAGCTTTCTTT
.	TRBV20-1	TRBJ2-4	15	.	CSARDPSRGRNIQYF	TGCAGTGCTAGAGATCCCTCCAGGGGCCGTAACATTCAGTACTTC
.	TRBV3-1	TRBJ1-2	19	.	CASSHLIDPGPKGLYGYTF	TGTGCCAGCAGCCACCTTATTGATCCCGGGCCAAAGGGACTCTATGGCTACACCTTC
many	TRBV5-1	TRBJ2-5	13	.	CASSLEGKETQYF	TGCGCCAGCAGCCTGGAGGGAAAAGAGACCCAGTACTTC
few	TRBV5-1	TRBJ2-5	15	TRBD2	CASSVVPGLAETQYF	TGCGCCAGCAGCGTGGTACCGGGACTAGCGGAGACCCAGTACTTC
many	TRBV15	TRBJ1-6	15	.	CATSREASSNSPLHF	TGTGCCACCAGCAGAGAGGCCAGTTCTAATTCACCCCTCCACTTT
few	TRBV27	TRBJ2-5	14	.	CASSSLGPVETQYF	TGTGCCAGCAGTTCTCTTGGTCCGGTGGAGACCCAGTACTTC
many	TRBV5-1	TRBJ1-2	15	TRBD1	CASSSGQGVGYGYTF	TGCGCCAGCAGCTCGGGACAGGGTGTGGGGTATGGCTACACCTTC
many	TRBV27	TRBJ2-2	10	.	CASRTGELFF	TGTGCCAGCCGCACCGGGGAGCTGTTTTTT
few	TRBV12-3/TRBV12-4	TRBJ1-6	14	.	CASRFRTTNSPLHF	TGTGCCAGCAGATTTAGGACAACTAATTCACCCCTCCACTTT
.	TRBV9	TRBJ2-5	14	.	CASSVVAAQETQYF	TGTGCCAGCAGCGTAGTAGCGGCGCAAGAGACCCAGTACTTC
many	TRBV5-1	TRBJ2-5	14	TRBD2	CASSFGGAKETQYF	TGCGCCAGCAGCTTCGGGGGGGCAAAAGAGACCCAGTACTTC
few	TRBV5-1	TRBJ2-3	18	.	CASSPTAGGGFRTDTQYF	TGCGCCAGCAGCCCGACTGCCGGGGGAGGTTTTCGCACAGATACGCAGTATTTT
few	TRBV7-9	TRBJ2-3	18	TRBD2	CASSLIAGETRDTDTQYF	TGTGCCAGCAGCTTGATAGCGGGGGAGACGCGTGACACAGATACGCAGTATTTT
few	TRBV14	TRBJ2-2	14	.	CASSHLDTTGELFF	TGTGCCAGCAGCCACCTCGACACTACCGGGGAGCTGTTTTTT
many	TRBV4-1	TRBJ2-4	18	.	CASSQDRGISGYGNIQYF	TGCGCCAGCAGCCAAGATCGAGGGATATCGGGTTACGGAAACATTCAGTACTTC
.	TRBV5-1	TRBJ2-1	15	TRBD2	CASSSQRGRGNEQFF	TGCGCCAGCAGCTCCCAGAGAGGGAGGGGCAATGAGCAGTTCTTC
many	TRBV28	TRBJ1-5	14	.	CASSFSGVNQPQHF	TGTGCCAGCAGTTTTTCAGGGGTTAATCAGCCCCAGCATTTT
.	TRBV18	TRBJ2-4	18	TRBD2	CASSPGSGGPLAKNIQYF	TGTGCCAGCTCACCAGGTAGCGGGGGCCCCTTAGCCAAAAACATTCAGTACTTC
many	TRBV6-5	TRBJ2-7	13	.	CASSSGPAGEQYF	TGTGCCAGCAGTTCCGGGCCCGCCGGCGAGCAGTACTTC
few	TRBV6-2/TRBV6-3	TRBJ2-1	12	.	CASRPDSSEQFF	TGTGCCAGCAGACCGGACAGTTCTGAGCAGTTCTTC
few	TRBV7-9	TRBJ1-1	15	TRBD1	CASSLEGARDTEAFF	TGTGCCAGCAGCTTAGAGGGGGCGAGAGATACTGAAGCTTTCTTT
many	TRBV7-8	TRBJ2-2	18	TRBD2	CASSLGLAGGPFTGELFF	TGTGCCAGCAGCTTAGGACTAGCGGGGGGGCCCTTCACCGGGGAGCTGTTTTTT
.	TRBV7-6	TRBJ2-2	16	TRBD2	CASSQGTIRNTGELFF	TGTGCCAGCAGCCAAGGGACTATTCGGAACACCGGGGAGCTGTTTTTT
few	TRBV6-5	TRBJ2-3	17	TRBD2	CASSYQSSGGSTDTQYF	TGTGCCAGCAGTTACCAGTCTAGCGGGGGCAGCACAGATACGCAGTATTTT
few	TRBV6-2/TRBV6-3	TRBJ1-6	12	.	CASSYRNSPLHF	TGTGCCAGCAGTTACCGGAATTCACCCCTCCACTTT
.	TRBV27	TRBJ2-5	14	.	CASSSGTRGETQYF	TGTGCCAGCAGTTCGGGGACAAGGGGAGAGACCCAGTACTTC